The clone carrying this T cell receptor beta chain came up many times. Its antigen is undetermined. This sample was included in a study of T-cell reconstitution after alpha-beta-depleted transplantation in children. Findings and limits, study-wide: The study traced high day-60 TCRbeta diversity in some patients to surviving recipient T cells and thymic progenitors. T-cell numbers and diversity, one year after transplant, stemmed largely from T cells that were newly produced. Alpha-beta T cells about two months after transplant reportedly derived from several hundred expanded graft clones.

Germline V gene sequence: CDR1 KGHSH, CDR2 LQKENI. Losses at the gene ends were 5 bases for V and 3 bases for J; bases not matched to a gene: 2. This CDR3 comprises 15 residues. Unique molecular identifiers were incorporated during preparation of the TCRbeta library. TCRdb re-called the PCR reads with MiXCR, one entry per CDR3 protein. The profile shows around 440,000 distinct CDR3 sequences, approximately 10% of them singletons. Sequenced material: PBMCs, taken before TCRalphabeta/CD19-depleted stem cell transplant. This chain links TRBV18 with TRBJ2-5, with 14 bases fitting TRBD2. The sequence derives from a child aged 2 to 10 with inherited bone marrow failure, due to receive a stem cell transplant. CDR3 protein: CASSAGLAGEETQYF. The CDR3 DNA reads as TGTGCCAGCTCAGCGGGACTAGCGGGAGAAGAGACCCAGTACTTC.